This T cell receptor beta chain originates from a study of cytomegalovirus exposure and HLA in healthy donors. The study's findings and limits: It was reportedly the case that the classifier diagnosed cytomegalovirus status with high specificity and sensitivity. Researchers reported in a later analysis that a missense DCLRE1C variant was tied to TCR beta V- and J-gene trimming.

The primer mix had 60 Vbeta and 13 Jbeta primers. The repertoire was sequenced with immunoSEQ multiplex PCR; TCRdb's copy has only in-frame clones and lacks some. Listed are some 55,000 clones; 6% to 7.5% falls within the top ten. Concerning this clone: Its antigen is still unknown.

Material: PBMCs. The clonotype comes from a woman aged 40 to 50 in good health and CMV-seronegative.

CDR3 sequence reads: CASSDRGMGTDTQYF. The CDR3 nucleotides are TGCGCCAGCAGCGACAGGGGAATGGGGACAGATACGCAGTATTTT. The genes are TRBV5-1 and TRBJ2-3; 8 bases are a match to TRBD1. This CDR3 has 15 residues. V gave up 4 bases and J gave up 3 bases; unmatched junction bases: 7. Looked up from germline, CDR1 is SGHRS and CDR2 is YFSETQ.